The clone carrying this T cell receptor beta chain was observed a few times. The data are from a study of blood T cell repertoires in COVID-19. The wider study: In each case, the material was cDNA or gDNA derived from T cells, B-cell-depleted T cells, or PBMCs.

Trimming stripped 0 bases from V and 5 bases from J, with 14 bases between. The CDR3 spans 15 residues. From germline, CDR1 is SGDLS and CDR2 YYNGEE. Only in-frame clones appear in the TCRdb table, and some are missing; sequencing was by immunoSEQ multiplex PCR. The profile covers some 180,000 clones, with about four fifths appearing a single time and under 13% taken by the ten largest. The chain joins TRBV9 to TRBJ1-1; tentative D call: TRBD1 (6 bases). This receptor was identified in a man aged 65-85 years with active or convalescent COVID-19. Sequences were obtained from peripheral blood. CDR3 region: CASSVGGGAATEAFF. The CDR3 DNA sequence: TGTGCCAGCAGCGTAGGCGGGGGGGCGGCGACTGAAGCTTTCTTT.